This is a list of T cell receptor beta chains from one sample in a study of early T cells in non-severe SARS-CoV-2 infection. Using its own MiXCR run on the 5' RACE reads, TCRdb lists one record per CDR3 protein. Seen here are 57,000 or so distinct CDR3 sequences, 12% observed once, and the top ten hold about 1%. The sample here was whole blood, taken at baseline. All receptors come from an adult who was a healthcare worker with PCR-confirmed SARS-CoV-2 infection or an uninfected control (not recorded which). The donor label of this sample is uncertain. Each CDR3 is given with its conserved first and last residue. Each record gives: V gene, D gene, J gene, clone size, CDR3 DNA, CDR3 protein. The D gene is left open where the match is weak. Only some rows state a clone size, as once, few, many or a class for expanded clones.

v_gene: TRBV12-3/TRBV12-4; d_gene: NA; j_gene: TRBJ2-5; abundance: NA; CDR3nt: TGTGCCAGCAGTTTCTTGGGCCGAGGAGAGACCCAGTACTTC; CDR3aa: CASSFLGRGETQYF
v_gene: TRBV12-5; d_gene: NA; j_gene: TRBJ1-1; abundance: few; CDR3nt: TGTGCTAGTGGTTTGGAGGGCACTGAAGCTTTCTTT; CDR3aa: CASGLEGTEAFF
v_gene: TRBV7-7; d_gene: TRBD2; j_gene: TRBJ2-5; abundance: few; CDR3nt: TGTGCCAGCAGTCCAAGGATGGCTAGCGGGGGACGAGAGACCCAGTACTTC; CDR3aa: CASSPRMASGGRETQYF
v_gene: TRBV11-2; d_gene: NA; j_gene: TRBJ2-1; abundance: NA; CDR3nt: TGTGCCAGCAGCTTATCCGGGACGTATGAAGGCAATGAGCAGTTCTTC; CDR3aa: CASSLSGTYEGNEQFF
v_gene: TRBV5-1; d_gene: NA; j_gene: TRBJ2-3; abundance: many; CDR3nt: TGCGCCAGCAGCTTGCCTAGCGAGATTCCAGATACGCAGTATTTT; CDR3aa: CASSLPSEIPDTQYF
v_gene: TRBV9; d_gene: TRBD1; j_gene: TRBJ2-2; abundance: few; CDR3nt: TGTGCCAGCAGCTTTACCGGGACAGGGGCCGGGGAGCTGTTTTTT; CDR3aa: CASSFTGTGAGELFF
v_gene: TRBV2; d_gene: TRBD1; j_gene: TRBJ1-2; abundance: few; CDR3nt: TGTGCCAGCAGCCCTACCGGGACAGGGGATTATGGCTACACCTTC; CDR3aa: CASSPTGTGDYGYTF
v_gene: TRBV7-8; d_gene: TRBD2; j_gene: TRBJ2-1; abundance: many; CDR3nt: TGTGCCAGCAGCCTAAAAGGGACTAGCGGCACCTACAATGAGCAGTTCTTC; CDR3aa: CASSLKGTSGTYNEQFF
v_gene: TRBV7-6; d_gene: NA; j_gene: TRBJ1-1; abundance: few; CDR3nt: TGTGCCAGCAGCTTATTTCCGGGATCGGTCACTGAAGCTTTCTTT; CDR3aa: CASSLFPGSVTEAFF
v_gene: TRBV12-3/TRBV12-4; d_gene: NA; j_gene: TRBJ1-2; abundance: NA; CDR3nt: TGTGCCAGCAGTTTAAGTCCAGGATTCGGTGGCTACACCTTC; CDR3aa: CASSLSPGFGGYTF
v_gene: TRBV7-9; d_gene: TRBD1; j_gene: TRBJ1-1; abundance: few; CDR3nt: TGTGCCAGCAGCTCGTCGACAGGGGTGGCTGAAGCTTTCTTT; CDR3aa: CASSSSTGVAEAFF